A single sample is the source of the 20 T cell receptor beta chains below, sequenced in a study of beta chain features in type 1 diabetes. The authors reverse transcribed all of the isolated RNA, so sequencing captured expressed TCRB transcripts. The protocol was immunoSEQ multiplex PCR, while the TCRdb copy is restricted to in-frame clones and leaves out a portion. The data hold about 210,000 clones, with about a tenth observed a single time. The sample consisted of central memory CD4+ T cells from blood. These receptors all come from a man younger than 35 in good health.

The genes are TRBV11-3 and TRBJ2-5; D is unclear. V lost 0 bases and J lost 1, with 3 bases in between. The CDR3 consists of 13 residues. Germline CDR1 is SGHNT and CDR2 is YENEEA. The CDR3 reads CASSLETQETQYF. The CDR3 nucleotides read TGTGCCAGCAGCTTAGAGACCCAAGAGACCCAGTACTTC.

The chain employs TRBV30 and TRBJ1-1, with TRBD1 as a possible D gene (5 bases). The CDR3 is 15 residues long. Trimming pared 5 bases from V and 2 bases from J, leaving 18 bases between. Germline V gene lookup returns CDR1 GTSNPN and CDR2 SVGIG (reference sequence). CDR3: CAWSPSGTANTEAFF. The CDR3 nucleotides read TGTGCCTGGTCCCCGAGCGGGACCGCTAACACTGAAGCTTTCTTT.

As regards this clone: A read error may account for a junction end that differs from germline. The chain combines TRBV29-1 with TRBJ2-5, with no clear D. Germline lookup yields CDR1 SQVTM and CDR2 ANQGSEA. This CDR3 is built from 14 residues. As DNA, the CDR3 is TGCAGCGTTTTCCGGCCGCCGACCCAAGCGACCCAGTACTTC. It translates to CSVFRPPTQATQYF. The whole variable domain, remainder taken from reference TRBV29-1 and TRBJ2-5, is SAVISQKPSRDICQRGTSLTIQCQVDSQVTMMFWYRQQPGQSLTLIATANQGSEATYESGFVIDKFPISRPNLTFSTLTVSNMSPEDSSIYLCSVFRPPTQATQYFGPGTRLLVL.

In this sample, this clone turned up a few times. The V and J genes are TRBV19 and TRBJ1-1; 8 nucleotides line up with TRBD1. Trimming at V came to 5 bases and at J to 8 bases, leaving 19 bases not matched to a gene. From germline, CDR1 is LNHDA and CDR2 SQIVND (reference sequence). The CDR3 covers 17 residues. Here the CDR3 reads CASSGRTGNERSGEAFF. The CDR3 DNA follows: TGTGCCAGTAGTGGGCGGACAGGGAACGAGAGGTCGGGAGAAGCTTTCTTT. Full variable domain (missing parts from reference TRBV19 and TRBJ1-1): DGGITQSPKYLFRKEGQNVTLSCEQNLNHDAMYWYRQDPGQGLRLIYYSQIVNDFQKGDIAEGYSVSREKKESFPLTVTSAQKNPTAFYLCASSGRTGNERSGEAFFGQGTRLTVV.

This clone showed up just a few times. This chain connects TRBV6-5 to TRBJ2-5; TRBD1 might be the D (6 bases). CDR1 MNHEY and CDR2 SVGAGI come from the germline V gene. The CDR3 contains 15 residues. Trimming took 1 base from V and 3 from J, leaving 12 bases between them. As DNA, the CDR3 is TGTGCCAGCAGTTACTACAGGGTATTGGAAGAGACCCAGTACTTC. Translation: CASSYYRVLEETQYF.

This clone has just a few counts. The CDR3 DNA follows: TGCGCCAGCAGCCCCACAGCTGGGGACAGGGGAAATGAGCAGTTCTTC. Translated, it gives CASSPTAGDRGNEQFF. V and J are TRBV5-1 and TRBJ2-1; 10 positions agree with TRBD1. J was trimmed by 7 bases and V by 4 bases; bases with no gene match: 11. CDR3 length: 16 residues. The germline V gene has CDR1 SGHRS and CDR2 YFSETQ. The full variable domain, in which reference TRBV5-1 and TRBJ2-1 provide the parts outside the CDR3, is KAGVTQTPRYLIKTRGQQVTLSCSPISGHRSVSWYQQTPGQGLQFLFEYFSETQRNKGNFPGRFSGRQFSNSRSEMNVSTLELGDSALYLCASSPTAGDRGNEQFFGPGTRLTVL.

The chain uses TRBV7-2 and TRBJ2-6; possible D gene TRBD1, 5 bases. Deletions cut 5 bases from V and 4 bases from J, with 12 bases between. This CDR3 spans 15 amino acids. Germline V lookup: CDR1 SGHTA, CDR2 FQGNSA. The CDR3, as DNA: TGTGCCAGCAGCCTATTACAGGCCGGGGCCAACGTCCTGACTTTC. Protein: CASSLLQAGANVLTF.

This clone was seen only a few times. The chain couples TRBV7-3 to TRBJ2-1, with TRBD2 matching 10 bases. V trimming: 5 bases; J trimming: 5 bases; junction bases outside the gene matches: 18. The CDR3 length is 19 residues. Germline V gives CDR1 SGHTA, CDR2 FQGTGA. In nucleotides, the CDR3 is TGTGCCAGCAGCCTGCACCCTCCCGGGACTAGCGTACTTAACAATGAGCAGTTCTTC. It codes for CASSLHPPGTSVLNNEQFF.

The CDR3 loop reads CASSEPGGGQSSYEQYF. For the CDR3, the DNA is TGTGCCAGCAGCGAACCCGGTGGGGGGCAGAGCTCCTACGAGCAGTACTTC. The chain is built from TRBV11-2 and TRBJ2-7, with D perhaps given as TRBD1 or TRBD2 (6 bases each). The CDR3 runs 17 residues. Trimming took off 5 bases at V and 0 bases at J, with 20 bases between the two ends. Germline assignment: CDR1 SGHAT and CDR2 FQNNGV.

The V call is TRBV30, the J call TRBJ2-5; 8 nucleotides match TRBD1. The CDR3 covers 15 residues. J gave up 5 bases and V 1 base, and 9 bases lay outside the gene matches. Germline CDR1 reads GTSNPN; CDR2 reads SVGIG (reference sequence). The CDR3 region has the DNA TGTGCCTGGAGTGCCACGGGACAGGCGGGGGAGACCCAGTACTTC. This gives the protein CAWSATGQAGETQYF.

This clone showed up just a few times. The chain combines TRBV27 with TRBJ2-7; D might be TRBD2 (6 bases). Germline V CDR1 and CDR2: MNHEY, SMNVEV (reference sequence). V dropped 5 bases and J dropped 0 bases, with 14 bases sitting between them. This CDR3 spans 15 amino acids. The CDR3 nucleotides read TGTGCCAGCAGTCCCGGGACTGGGAGCTCCTACGAGCAGTACTTC. Translation gives CASSPGTGSSYEQYF.

The V call is TRBV4-3, the J call TRBJ1-3; TRBD1 agrees at 7 bases. V lost 3 bases to trimming and J lost 3 bases; unmatched junction nucleotides: 5. The CDR3 consists of 15 residues. Germline V gene sequence: CDR1 LGHNA, CDR2 YSLEER. CDR3 coding DNA: TGCGCCAGCAGCCAGTCGGGACAGAGTGGAAACACCATATATTTT. Amino acid sequence: CASSQSGQSGNTIYF.

J is TRBJ2-1 and V is TRBV25-1, with 7 positions matching TRBD1. The CDR3 spans 15 residues. V lost 6 bases and J lost 5; bases outside the gene matches: 10. Germline CDR1 MGHDK, CDR2 SYGVNS. The CDR3 sequence: CASRDRAKPHNEQFF. The CDR3 bases are TGTGCCAGCAGAGACAGGGCCAAGCCCCACAATGAGCAGTTCTTC.

V usage is TRBV2 and J usage is TRBJ1-2; D might be TRBD1 (6 bases). Trimming removed 3 bases from V and 8 bases from J, with 10 bases in between. Germline assignment: CDR1 SNHLY and CDR2 FYNNEI. The CDR3 loop spans 12 amino acids. The CDR3 nucleotides are TGTGCCAGCAGTGAGAACAGGGTCGGCTACACCTTC. Translated: CASSENRVGYTF.

The rearrangement links TRBV13 to TRBJ2-5, with 10 bases that match TRBD2. There are 17 residues in the CDR3. V was clipped by 3 bases and J by 0 bases; unmatched bases: 7. In germline, CDR1 is PRHDT, CDR2 FYEKMQ (reference sequence). CDR3 coding DNA: TGTGCCAGCAGCTTCGGGCCCAGCGGGAGGGACCAAGAGACCCAGTACTTC. Protein: CASSFGPSGRDQETQYF.

V and J are TRBV30 and TRBJ2-2, with D possibly being TRBD1 or TRBD2 (6 bases each). The CDR3 is made up of 13 amino acids. V lost 8 bases and J 4 bases, leaving 14 bases between the germline ends. Per germline, CDR1 GTSNPN and CDR2 SVGIG (reference sequence). CDR3 coding DNA: TGTGCCGGGGGGCTTTCAGGCACCGGGGAGCTGTTTTTT. Its protein is CAGGLSGTGELFF.

This clone was detected a few times. CDR3 in amino acids: CASSQGMASGKGEQYF. The DNA for the CDR3 is TGCGCCAGCAGCCAAGGGATGGCTAGCGGCAAGGGGGAGCAGTACTTC. J is TRBJ2-7 and V is TRBV4-3; 7 bases line up with TRBD2. This CDR3 contains 16 residues. After removal of 1 base from V and 7 bases from J, the junction contained 13 bases not matched to a gene. Germline V gives CDR1 LGHNA, CDR2 YSLEER.

This clone was seen at least ten times. The chain couples TRBV14 to TRBJ2-7, with 7 bases identical to TRBD2. The V gene's germline CDR1 is SGHDN and CDR2 FVKESK. V shed 2 bases, J shed 4 bases, and the junction held 5 bases outside the gene matches. The CDR3 length is 14 residues. The CDR3 DNA sequence: TGTGCCAGCAGCCAACTCCAGCGGGGATACGAGCAGTACTTC. As protein: CASSQLQRGYEQYF. The full variable domain, in which reference TRBV14 and TRBJ2-7 provide the parts outside the CDR3, is EAGVTQFPSHSVIEKGQTVTLRCDPISGHDNLYWYRRVMGKEIKFLLHFVKESKQDESGMPNNRFLAERTGGTYSTLKVQPAELEDSGVYFCASSQLQRGYEQYFGPGTRLTVT.

This clone appeared a few times. The V and J genes are TRBV18 and TRBJ1-4; D might be TRBD1 (5 bases). Trimming shortened V by 1 base and J by 7 bases, and 13 bases separated the two germline ends. This CDR3 spans 15 amino acids. CDR1 is KGHSH and CDR2 is LQKENI in the germline V gene. CDR3 region: CASSPQGAIGEKLFF. In DNA, the CDR3 is TGTGCCAGCTCACCACAAGGGGCTATTGGTGAAAAACTGTTTTTT.

This clone came up a few times. The rearrangement uses TRBV19 and TRBJ2-7; TRBD1 agrees at 8 bases. V trimming: 3 bases; J trimming: 4 bases; junction bases outside the gene matches: 8. The CDR3 is 15 residues long. Germline CDR1 LNHDA, CDR2 SQIVND (reference sequence). CDR3 nucleotide sequence: TGTGCCAGTAGTATGGATGGCAGGGGGCTTTACGAGCAGTACTTC. Translation: CASSMDGRGLYEQYF.